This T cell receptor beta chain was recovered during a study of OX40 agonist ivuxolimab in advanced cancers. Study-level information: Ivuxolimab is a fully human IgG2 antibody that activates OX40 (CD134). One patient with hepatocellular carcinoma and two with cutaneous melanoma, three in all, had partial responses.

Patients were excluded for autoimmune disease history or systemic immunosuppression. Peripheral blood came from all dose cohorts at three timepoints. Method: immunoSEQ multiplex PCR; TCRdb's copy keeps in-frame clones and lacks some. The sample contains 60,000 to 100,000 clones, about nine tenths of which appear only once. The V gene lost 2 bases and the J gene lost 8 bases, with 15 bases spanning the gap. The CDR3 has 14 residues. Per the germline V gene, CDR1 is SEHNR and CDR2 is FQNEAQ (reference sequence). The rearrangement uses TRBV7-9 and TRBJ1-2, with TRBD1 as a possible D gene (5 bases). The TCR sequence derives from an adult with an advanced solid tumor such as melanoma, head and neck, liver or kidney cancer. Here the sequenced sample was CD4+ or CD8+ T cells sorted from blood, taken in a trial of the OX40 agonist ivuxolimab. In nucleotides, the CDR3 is TGTGCCAGCAGCTTAAGGACTGAGGAGGGGGGCTACACCTTC. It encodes CASSLRTEEGGYTF.